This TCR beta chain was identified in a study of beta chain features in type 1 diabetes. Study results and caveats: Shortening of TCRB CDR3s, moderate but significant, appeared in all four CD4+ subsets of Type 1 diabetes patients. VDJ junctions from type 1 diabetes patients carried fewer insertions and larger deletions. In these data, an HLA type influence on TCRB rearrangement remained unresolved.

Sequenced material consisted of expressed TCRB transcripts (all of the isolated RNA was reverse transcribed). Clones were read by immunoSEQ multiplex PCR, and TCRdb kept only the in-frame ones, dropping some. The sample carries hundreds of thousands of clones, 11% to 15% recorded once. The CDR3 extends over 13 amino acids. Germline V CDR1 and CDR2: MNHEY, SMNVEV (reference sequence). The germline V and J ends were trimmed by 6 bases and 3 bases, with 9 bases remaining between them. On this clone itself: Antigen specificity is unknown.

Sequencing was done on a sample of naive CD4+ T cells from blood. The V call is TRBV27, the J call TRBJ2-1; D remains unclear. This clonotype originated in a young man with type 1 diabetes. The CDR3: CASSGVIYNEQFF. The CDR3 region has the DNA TGTGCCAGCAGCGGCGTGATCTACAATGAGCAGTTCTTC.